This TCR beta chain stems from a study of PD-L1 blockade in urothelial cancer. Study context: Individuals in the cohort had been given 0 to 3 earlier chemotherapy regimens.

Assay: immunoSEQ multiplex PCR; the TCRdb copy retains only in-frame clones and omits some. The sample gives tens of thousands of clones, around 90% of which show up once; 1.5% to 2% is in the top ten. Documented time point: pretreatment peripheral blood. V shed 4 bases and J shed 0 bases, with 21 bases lying between them. This CDR3 contains 18 residues. The J gene is TRBJ1-1, the V gene TRBV23-1, with unresolved D. TRBV23-1 is reported as an ORF; its role is uncertain. The source material was PBMCs, sampled around atezolizumab (anti-PD-L1) treatment. The clonotype comes from a man aged 55 to 69 with urothelial cancer. CDR3 in DNA: TGCGCCAGCAGTCCACGAGGTTGCGGGGAGCCCCTGAACACTGAAGCTTTCTTT. It codes for CASSPRGCGEPLNTEAFF.